This T cell receptor (beta chain) is drawn from a study of patients and donors after allogeneic stem cell transplantation. The CDR3 runs 13 residues. The V gene end was trimmed by 3 bases and the J gene end by 10 bases; junction bases not matched to a gene: 3. Per the germline V gene, CDR1 is MNHEY and CDR2 is SMNVEV (reference sequence). A single record per CDR3 protein comes from TCRdb applying MiXCR to the RT-PCR reads. The sample yields about a million distinct CDR3 sequences, 15% to 20% seen once. Source material: blood, either unsorted or a sorted T cell fraction (not recorded which). The receptor was derived from a human donor who was either an allogeneic HSCT recipient or a stem cell or donor lymphocyte infusion donor (not recorded which). It is not recorded whose cells these are; they may come from a transplant donor. J is TRBJ1-6 and V is TRBV27; 7 bases are shared with TRBD1. CDR3: CASSFRQGSPLHF. The CDR3 DNA is TGTGCCAGCAGTTTTCGACAGGGCTCACCCCTCCACTTT.